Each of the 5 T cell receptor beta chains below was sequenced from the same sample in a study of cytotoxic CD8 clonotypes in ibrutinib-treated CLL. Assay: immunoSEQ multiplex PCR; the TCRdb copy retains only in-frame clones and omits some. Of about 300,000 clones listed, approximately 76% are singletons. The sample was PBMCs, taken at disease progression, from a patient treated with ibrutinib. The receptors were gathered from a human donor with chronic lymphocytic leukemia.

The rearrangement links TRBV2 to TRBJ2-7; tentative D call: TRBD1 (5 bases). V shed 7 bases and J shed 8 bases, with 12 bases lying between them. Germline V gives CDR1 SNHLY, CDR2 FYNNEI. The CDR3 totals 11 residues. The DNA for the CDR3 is TGTGCCAGCATGAAGGGGAATCAGCAGTACTTC. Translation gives CASMKGNQQYF. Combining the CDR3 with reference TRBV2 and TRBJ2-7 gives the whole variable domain EPEVTQTPSHQVTQMGQEVILRCVPISNHLYFYWYRQILGQKVEFLVSFYNNEISEKSEIFDDQFSVERPDGSNFTLKIRSTKLEDSAMYFCASMKGNQQYFGPGTRLTVT.

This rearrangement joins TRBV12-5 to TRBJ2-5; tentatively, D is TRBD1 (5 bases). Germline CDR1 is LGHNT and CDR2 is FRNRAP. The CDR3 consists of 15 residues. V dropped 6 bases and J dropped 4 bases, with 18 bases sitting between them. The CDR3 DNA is TGTGCTAGTGGATCTCTGGGGCCACAGGCAGAGACCCAGTACTTC. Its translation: CASGSLGPQAETQYF.

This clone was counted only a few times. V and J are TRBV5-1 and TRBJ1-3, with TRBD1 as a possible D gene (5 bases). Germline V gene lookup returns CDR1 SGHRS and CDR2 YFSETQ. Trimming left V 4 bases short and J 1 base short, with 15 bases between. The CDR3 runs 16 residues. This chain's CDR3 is CASSASVGLSGNTIYF. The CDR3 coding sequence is TGCGCCAGCAGCGCGTCAGTGGGACTATCTGGAAACACCATATATTTT. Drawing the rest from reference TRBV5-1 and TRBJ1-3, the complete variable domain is KAGVTQTPRYLIKTRGQQVTLSCSPISGHRSVSWYQQTPGQGLQFLFEYFSETQRNKGNFPGRFSGRQFSNSRSEMNVSTLELGDSALYLCASSASVGLSGNTIYFGEGSWLTVV.

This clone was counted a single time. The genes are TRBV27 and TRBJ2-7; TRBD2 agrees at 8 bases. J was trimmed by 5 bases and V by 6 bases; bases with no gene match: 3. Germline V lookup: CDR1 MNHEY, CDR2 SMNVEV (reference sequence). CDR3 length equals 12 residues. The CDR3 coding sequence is TGTGCCAGCAGCGGGGGGGCCGACGAGCAGTACTTC. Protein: CASSGGADEQYF.

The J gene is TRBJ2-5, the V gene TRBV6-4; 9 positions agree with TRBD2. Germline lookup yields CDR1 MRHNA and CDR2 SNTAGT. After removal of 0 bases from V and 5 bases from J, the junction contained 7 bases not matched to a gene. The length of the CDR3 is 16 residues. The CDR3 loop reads CASSDSLAGNGETQYF. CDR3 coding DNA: TGTGCCAGCAGTGACTCTCTAGCGGGAAACGGGGAGACCCAGTACTTC.